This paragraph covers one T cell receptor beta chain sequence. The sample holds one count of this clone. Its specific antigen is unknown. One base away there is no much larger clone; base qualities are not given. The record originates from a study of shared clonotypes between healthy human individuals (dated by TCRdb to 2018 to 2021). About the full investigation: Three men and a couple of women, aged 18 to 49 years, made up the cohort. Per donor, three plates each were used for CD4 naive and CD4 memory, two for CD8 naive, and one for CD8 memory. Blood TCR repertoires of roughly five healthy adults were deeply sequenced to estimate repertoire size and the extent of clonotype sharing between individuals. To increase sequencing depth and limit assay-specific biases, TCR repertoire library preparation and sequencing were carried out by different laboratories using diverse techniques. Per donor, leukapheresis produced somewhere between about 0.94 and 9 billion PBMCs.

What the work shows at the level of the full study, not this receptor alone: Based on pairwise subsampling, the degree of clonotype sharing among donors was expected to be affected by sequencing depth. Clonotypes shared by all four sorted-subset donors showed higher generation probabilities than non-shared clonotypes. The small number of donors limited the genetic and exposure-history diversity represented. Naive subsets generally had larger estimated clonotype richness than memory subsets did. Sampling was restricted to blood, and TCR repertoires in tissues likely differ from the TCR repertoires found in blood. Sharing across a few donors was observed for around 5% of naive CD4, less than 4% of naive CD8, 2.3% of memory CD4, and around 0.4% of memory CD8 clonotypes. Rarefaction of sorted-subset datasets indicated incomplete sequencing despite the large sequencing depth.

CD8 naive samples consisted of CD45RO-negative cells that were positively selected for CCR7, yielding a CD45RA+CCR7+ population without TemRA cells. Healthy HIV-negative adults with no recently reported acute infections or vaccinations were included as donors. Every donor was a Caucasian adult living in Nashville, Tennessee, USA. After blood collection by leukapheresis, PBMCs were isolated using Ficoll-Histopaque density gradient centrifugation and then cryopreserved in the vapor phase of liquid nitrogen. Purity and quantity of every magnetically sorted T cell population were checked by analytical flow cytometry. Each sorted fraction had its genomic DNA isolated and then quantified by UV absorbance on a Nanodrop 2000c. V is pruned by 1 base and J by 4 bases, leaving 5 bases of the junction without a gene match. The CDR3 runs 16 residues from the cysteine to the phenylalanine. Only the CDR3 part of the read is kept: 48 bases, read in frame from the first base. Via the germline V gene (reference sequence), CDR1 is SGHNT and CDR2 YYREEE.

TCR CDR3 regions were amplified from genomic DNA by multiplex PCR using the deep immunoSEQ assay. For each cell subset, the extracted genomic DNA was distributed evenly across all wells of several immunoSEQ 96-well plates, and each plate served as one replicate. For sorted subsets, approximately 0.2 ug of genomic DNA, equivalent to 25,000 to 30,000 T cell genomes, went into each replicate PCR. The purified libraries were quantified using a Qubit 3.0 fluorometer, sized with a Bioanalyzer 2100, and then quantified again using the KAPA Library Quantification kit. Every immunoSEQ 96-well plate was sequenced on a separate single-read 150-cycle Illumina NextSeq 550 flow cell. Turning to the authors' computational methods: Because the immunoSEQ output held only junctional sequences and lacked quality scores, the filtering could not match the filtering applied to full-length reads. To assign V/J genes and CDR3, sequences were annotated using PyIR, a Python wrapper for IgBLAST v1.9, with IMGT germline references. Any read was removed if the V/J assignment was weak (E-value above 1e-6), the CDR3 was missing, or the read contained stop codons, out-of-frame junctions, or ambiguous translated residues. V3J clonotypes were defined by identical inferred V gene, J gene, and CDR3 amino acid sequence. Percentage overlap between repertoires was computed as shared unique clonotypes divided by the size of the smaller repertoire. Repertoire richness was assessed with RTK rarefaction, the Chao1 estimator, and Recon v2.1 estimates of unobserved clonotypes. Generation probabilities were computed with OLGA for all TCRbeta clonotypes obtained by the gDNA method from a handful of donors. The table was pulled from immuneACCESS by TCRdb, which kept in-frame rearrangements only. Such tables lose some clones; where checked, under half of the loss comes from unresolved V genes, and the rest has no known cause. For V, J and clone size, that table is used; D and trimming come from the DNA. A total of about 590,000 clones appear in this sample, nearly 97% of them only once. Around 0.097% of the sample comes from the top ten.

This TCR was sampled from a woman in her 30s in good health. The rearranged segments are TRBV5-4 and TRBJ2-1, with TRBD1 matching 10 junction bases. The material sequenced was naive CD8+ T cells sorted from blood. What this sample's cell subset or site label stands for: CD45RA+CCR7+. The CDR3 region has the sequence CASSLLGQGTYNEQFF. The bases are TGTGCCAGCAGCTTGTTGGGACAGGGGACTTACAATGAGCAGTTCTTC.